The rows below give T cell receptor beta chains drawn from one sample of a study of metastatic and nonmetastatic thyroid tumors. TCRdb reanalyzed the PCR reads via MiXCR. The repertoire consists of roughly 19,000 clones, with 24% occurring once and the leading ten covering roughly 6.6%. The sequenced material came from tumor tissue. The receptors stem from a female donor with papillary thyroid cancer or a benign thyroid nodule (not recorded which). Some clones in this sample may be carry-over from other donors' samples. The CDR3 runs from the conserved cysteine through the conserved F or W. D genes are given only for firm matches. Clone size is shown for a subset of rows, as once, few, many or a class of expanded clone.

TRBJ2-5 | . | TRBD2 | TRBV5-4 | CASSWGGRGFQETQYF | TGTGCCAGCAGCTGGGGGGGTAGGGGCTTCCAAGAGACCCAGTACTTC
TRBJ2-3 | . | TRBD2 | TRBV20-1 | CSAQLAGTDTQYF | TGCAGTGCCCAACTAGCGGGAACAGATACGCAGTATTTT
TRBJ2-3 | . | . | TRBV24-1 | CATSFTDTQYF | TGTGCCACCAGTTTTACAGATACGCAGTATTTT
TRBJ2-1 | . | . | TRBV6-1 | CASSERGGGTYNEQFF | TGTGCCAGCAGTGAACGGGGCGGGGGCACCTACAATGAGCAGTTCTTC
TRBJ1-1 | once | . | TRBV19 | CASSKLLYQGTGSAEAFF | TGTGCCAGTAGTAAATTATTGTATCAGGGAACGGGGAGCGCTGAAGCTTTCTTT
TRBJ1-1 | . | . | TRBV11-2 | CASSLEGKGSEAFF | TGTGCCAGCAGCTTAGAGGGAAAGGGGTCTGAAGCTTTCTTT
TRBJ2-1 | many | . | TRBV5-1 | CASSLGRLGGEQFF | TGCGCCAGCAGCTTGGGGCGACTAGGGGGTGAGCAGTTCTTC
TRBJ1-1 | medium-sized | . | TRBV6-5 | CASSYTGNTEAFF | TGTGCCAGCAGTTACACGGGTAACACTGAAGCTTTCTTT
TRBJ2-3 | . | TRBD2 | TRBV28 | CASSLRLAGRIRGAQYF | TGTGCCAGCAGTTTACGACTAGCGGGTAGAATCAGGGGCGCGCAGTATTTT
TRBJ1-1 | medium-sized | . | TRBV28 | CASSSPQSGRGTEAFF | TGTGCCAGCAGTTCCCCCCAGTCAGGGAGGGGTACTGAAGCTTTCTTT
TRBJ2-1 | . | . | TRBV7-2 | CASSSDFSGNEQFF | TGTGCCAGCAGCTCGGATTTTTCAGGCAATGAGCAGTTCTTC
TRBJ1-3 | many | . | TRBV2 | CASTIISGNTIYF | TGTGCCAGCACGATCATCTCTGGAAACACCATATATTTT
TRBJ1-2 | . | . | TRBV3-1 | CASSHYTVRGGYGYTF | TGTGCCAGCAGCCACTATACCGTCAGGGGCGGCTATGGCTACACCTTC
TRBJ2-1 | many | TRBD2 | TRBV10-1 | CASSLTSGSEQFF | TGCGCCAGCAGTCTGACTAGCGGGAGTGAGCAGTTCTTC
TRBJ1-1 | medium-sized | . | TRBV6-2/TRBV6-3 | CASSYRLMNTEAFF | TGTGCCAGCAGTTACCGATTGATGAACACTGAAGCTTTCTTT
TRBJ2-2 | many | TRBD2 | TRBV28 | CASSFSGRAINTGELFF | TGTGCCAGCAGTTTTAGCGGGAGGGCCATAAACACCGGGGAGCTGTTTTTT
TRBJ2-3 | . | . | TRBV19 | CASTETAGRADTQYF | TGTGCCAGTACCGAGACGGCGGGAAGAGCAGATACGCAGTATTTT
TRBJ2-1 | medium-sized | . | TRBV27 | CASSFGRNEQFF | TGTGCCAGCAGTTTTGGACGGAATGAGCAGTTCTTC
TRBJ2-5 | . | TRBD2 | TRBV2 | CASSEGLAGGQETQYF | TGTGCCAGCAGTGAAGGGCTAGCGGGAGGGCAAGAGACCCAGTACTTC
TRBJ2-5 | many | . | TRBV7-9 | CASSPRWGAGETQYF | TGTGCCAGCAGCCCACGATGGGGGGCGGGAGAGACCCAGTACTTC
TRBJ2-7 | medium-sized | . | TRBV7-2 | CASSPLGAYEQYF | TGTGCCAGCAGCCCACTCGGGGCCTACGAGCAGTACTTC
TRBJ1-5 | . | . | TRBV6-1 | CASSEEGLSNKPQHF | TGTGCCAGCAGTGAAGAAGGGCTAAGCAATAAGCCCCAGCATTTT
TRBJ1-6 | medium-sized | TRBD1 | TRBV6-5 | CASSYTGGSPLHF | TGTGCCAGCAGTTACACAGGGGGTTCACCCCTCCACTTT
TRBJ1-2 | once | . | TRBV20-1 | CSASHWLRLRERTYGYTF | TGCAGTGCTAGTCATTGGCTCAGGCTCAGGGAACGGACCTATGGCTACACCTTC
TRBJ2-7 | few | . | TRBV7-2 | CASSLEGSGEQYF | TGTGCCAGCAGCTTAGAAGGCTCTGGGGAGCAGTACTTC
TRBJ2-3 | medium-sized | . | TRBV28 | CASSRSGHTDTQYF | TGTGCCAGCAGTAGGTCGGGACATACAGATACGCAGTATTTT
TRBJ2-4 | many | . | TRBV20-1 | CSASGSEGDKLAKNIQYF | TGCAGTGCTAGCGGGTCAGAGGGAGATAAACTAGCCAAAAACATTCAGTACTTC
TRBJ2-5 | . | TRBD2 | TRBV12-3/TRBV12-4 | CASSLGISGLADYQETQYF | TGTGCCAGCAGTCTTGGCATATCGGGACTAGCGGACTACCAAGAGACCCAGTACTTC
TRBJ2-1 | . | . | TRBV30 | CAWSDGRDEQFF | TGTGCCTGGAGCGATGGCAGGGATGAGCAGTTCTTC
TRBJ2-1 | many | TRBD2 | TRBV14 | CASSRLAVRVDEQFF | TGTGCCAGCAGTCGACTAGCGGTACGGGTGGATGAGCAGTTCTTC
TRBJ1-1 | medium-sized | TRBD1 | TRBV2 | CASRATGGYTEAFF | TGTGCCAGCAGGGCGACAGGGGGGTACACTGAAGCTTTCTTT
TRBJ2-1 | few | . | TRBV10-3 | CAISESLDMGNEQFF | TGTGCCATCAGTGAGTCGCTAGACATGGGCAATGAGCAGTTCTTC
TRBJ2-5 | many | TRBD1 | TRBV20-1 | CSARADRPRGETQYF | TGCAGTGCTAGAGCGGACAGGCCCCGGGGTGAGACCCAGTACTTC
TRBJ1-2 | . | . | TRBV30 | CAWSGSQRGGYTF | TGTGCCTGGAGTGGTAGTCAGCGCGGTGGCTACACCTTC
TRBJ1-2 | few | . | TRBV6-1 | CASRPGGRNYGYTF | TGTGCCAGTAGACCCGGGGGGCGCAACTATGGCTACACCTTC
TRBJ2-2 | many | . | TRBV11-1 | CASSLVPGMNTGELFF | TGTGCCAGCAGCTTAGTTCCAGGGATGAACACCGGGGAGCTGTTTTTT
TRBJ2-1 | many | . | TRBV29-1 | CSVGEGHEQFF | TGCAGCGTTGGCGAGGGACATGAGCAGTTCTTC
TRBJ1-1 | . | . | TRBV10-3 | CAISESQGQNTEAFF | TGTGCCATCAGTGAGTCACAGGGCCAGAACACTGAAGCTTTCTTT
TRBJ1-5 | . | . | TRBV20-1 | CSAVYRAPGQPQHF | TGCAGTGCAGTATACAGGGCCCCGGGGCAGCCCCAGCATTTT
TRBJ2-7 | many | TRBD1 | TRBV4-2 | CASSLTPRDRFYEQYF | TGTGCCAGCAGCCTCACCCCGAGGGACAGATTCTACGAGCAGTACTTC
TRBJ2-7 | medium-sized | . | TRBV27 | CASSFGHQSYEQYF | TGTGCCAGCAGTTTTGGGCACCAATCCTACGAGCAGTACTTC
TRBJ2-4 | many | TRBD1 | TRBV2 | CASTFLRDRGPKNIQYF | TGTGCCAGCACTTTCCTCCGGGACAGGGGGCCCAAAAACATTCAGTACTTC
TRBJ1-2 | . | . | TRBV20-1 | CSARLKGLGYTF | TGCAGTGCTAGGCTCAAGGGGCTAGGCTACACGTTC
TRBJ2-1 | few | TRBD2 | TRBV27 | CASSPLAGPYNEQFF | TGTGCCAGCAGTCCTCTAGCGGGGCCCTACAATGAGCAGTTCTTC
TRBJ2-7 | medium-sized | . | TRBV6-1 | CASSLRALDEQYF | TGTGCCAGCAGCCTCCGGGCGCTCGACGAGCAGTACTTC
TRBJ1-1 | medium-sized | . | TRBV6-5 | CASSYSAVRTNTEAFF | TGTGCCAGCAGTTACTCCGCTGTGCGAACGAACACTGAAGCTTTCTTT
TRBJ2-3 | many | . | TRBV14 | CASSQLGTHDTQYF | TGTGCCAGCAGCCAACTCGGTACACACGATACGCAGTATTTT
TRBJ1-3 | . | TRBD1 | TRBV28 | CASNGNYRGGDTIYF | TGTGCCAGCAACGGAAACTACAGGGGAGGAGACACCATATATTTT
TRBJ2-5 | many | . | TRBV6-1 | CASGPGHTIETQYF | TGTGCCAGCGGGCCGGGACACACTATCGAGACCCAGTACTTC
TRBJ1-4 | . | . | TRBV11-3 | CASSSPGGQGENEKLFF | TGTGCCAGCAGCAGTCCCGGGGGGCAGGGCGAAAATGAAAAACTGTTTTTT
TRBJ1-1 | many | . | TRBV7-3 | CASSLGANTEAFF | TGTGCCAGCAGCTTGGGGGCGAACACTGAAGCTTTCTTT